The 27 T cell receptor beta chains reported below all come from one sample, sequenced in a study of shared clonotypes between healthy human individuals. Clones were sequenced by immunoSEQ multiplex PCR, and TCRdb holds only the in-frame ones, with some missing. The sample shows more than 550,000 clones, around 92% of them seen only once. CD8 cells classed as naive were CD45RO-negative and positively selected for CCR7, excluding terminally differentiated effector memory CD45RA+ cells. Sequences were obtained from naive CD8+ T cells sorted from blood. These receptor sequences come from a man aged 25 to 45 in good health.

V usage is TRBV6-5 and J usage is TRBJ2-7; D perhaps matches TRBD2 (6 bases). CDR3 length: 15 amino acids. Germline values: CDR1 MNHEY, CDR2 SVGAGI. Trimming stripped 4 bases from V and 4 bases from J, with 17 bases between. The DNA for the CDR3 is TGTGCCAGCAGTTCGTTGGAGGGAGCCAGGTACGAGCAGTACTTC. Translating it yields CASSSLEGARYEQYF.

V is TRBV18 and J is TRBJ2-1; 9 bases agree with TRBD1. Losses at the gene ends were 6 bases for V and 2 bases for J; bases not matched to a gene: 8. CDR1 and CDR2 from the germline V gene are KGHSH and LQKENI. This CDR3 is 16 amino acids long. CDR3 sequence reads: CASSPGDRVTYNEQFF. In nucleotides, the CDR3 is TGTGCCAGCTCCCCAGGGGACAGGGTGACCTACAATGAGCAGTTCTTC.

This sequence joins TRBV14 and TRBJ2-3; D may be TRBD1 or TRBD2 (5 bases each). CDR3 size: 16 residues. Trimming stripped 1 base from V and 0 bases from J, with 11 bases between. Germline assignment: CDR1 SGHDN and CDR2 FVKESK. Here the CDR3 reads CASSQAEGYSTDTQYF. CDR3 coding DNA: TGTGCCAGCAGCCAAGCCGAGGGGTATAGCACAGATACGCAGTATTTT.

In the case of this clone: The identical CDR3 is also encoded by other nucleotide sequences in the sample. The chain links TRBV9 to TRBJ2-1, with D hard to call. Germline-derived CDR1 and CDR2 are SGDLS and YYNGEE. Trimming pared 3 bases from V and 10 bases from J, leaving 5 bases between. There are 10 residues in the CDR3. CDR3: CASSGKEQFF. As DNA, the CDR3 is TGTGCCAGCAGCGGTAAGGAGCAGTTCTTC. Variable domain in full (rest from reference TRBV9 and TRBJ2-1): DSGVTQTPKHLITATGQRVTLRCSPRSGDLSVYWYQQSLDQGLQFLIQYYNGEERAKGNILERFSAQQFPDLHSELNLSSLELGDSALYFCASSGKEQFFGPGTRLTVL.

The chain carries TRBV7-6 and TRBJ2-7; unclear D gene. V was trimmed by 1 base and J by 6 bases, leaving 7 bases between them. Germline V gene data show CDR1 as SGHVS and CDR2 as FNYEAQ. The CDR3 extends over 12 amino acids. CDR3 sequence: CASSLGPGEQYF. CDR3 bases: TGTGCCAGCAGCTTAGGCCCGGGCGAGCAGTACTTC.

The CDR3 spells CASSLVPGQETQYF. The CDR3 bases are TGTGCCAGCAGCTTAGTTCCAGGGCAAGAGACCCAGTACTTC. This chain joins TRBV7-7 and TRBJ2-5, with D possibly TRBD1 on 5 matching bases. The CDR3 is 14 amino acids. CDR1 is SSHAT, CDR2 FNYEAQ, per germline (reference sequence). V lost 1 base and J lost 2, with 8 bases in between.

The chain carries TRBV5-1 and TRBJ2-1; 12 bases map to TRBD2. CDR3 length: 18 residues. J lost 2 bases, V lost 5 bases, and 11 bases had no gene match. Germline V CDR1 and CDR2: SGHRS, YFSETQ. CDR3 loop: CASRPRLTSGGTYNEQFF. The CDR3 coding sequence is TGCGCCAGCAGGCCGCGGTTAACTAGCGGGGGGACCTACAATGAGCAGTTCTTC.

This chain links TRBV19 with TRBJ1-1, with D hard to call. CDR1 is LNHDA, CDR2 SQIVND, per germline (reference sequence). This CDR3 has 14 residues. V was pared by 3 bases and J by 1 base, with 9 bases between. The CDR3 loop is CASSIRWGNTEAFF. CDR3 sequence (DNA): TGTGCCAGTAGTATCAGGTGGGGGAACACTGAAGCTTTCTTT.

The chain uses TRBV7-3 and TRBJ2-3; TRBD1 might be the D (5 bases). Trimming cost V 1 base and J 3 bases, with 8 bases left between them. CDR1 is SGHTA, CDR2 FQGTGA, per germline. There are 14 residues in the CDR3. The chain's CDR3 is CASSLMGPTDTQYF. The CDR3 coding sequence is TGTGCCAGCAGCTTAATGGGGCCGACAGATACGCAGTATTTT.

The J gene is TRBJ2-1, the V gene TRBV4-3; D may be TRBD2 (6 bases). Looked up from germline, CDR1 is LGHNA and CDR2 is YSLEER. The CDR3 contains 17 residues. V lost 2 bases to trimming and J lost 0 bases, with 14 bases between them. CDR3 region: CASSQTRDSFSYNEQFF. In nucleotides, the CDR3 is TGCGCCAGCAGCCAAACCCGGGACTCATTCTCCTACAATGAGCAGTTCTTC.

The J gene is TRBJ2-1, the V gene TRBV28; a possible D gene is TRBD2 (5 bases). The V gene lost 2 bases and the J gene lost 8 bases, with 13 bases spanning the gap. The CDR3 length is 14 residues. The germline V gene encodes CDR1 MDHEN and CDR2 SYDVKM. The CDR3 sequence: CASSLANGLDEQFF. CDR3 bases: TGTGCCAGCAGTTTAGCGAATGGACTGGATGAGCAGTTCTTC.

This clone was observed at least ten times. The chain links TRBV19 to TRBJ1-1; TRBD1 might be the D (6 bases). CDR3 length equals 15 residues. From germline, CDR1 is LNHDA and CDR2 SQIVND (reference sequence). Trimming took off 2 bases at V and 6 bases at J, with 16 bases between the two ends. The CDR3 reads CASSITALGGPEAFF. The CDR3 nucleotides are TGTGCCAGTAGTATAACCGCCCTGGGGGGGCCTGAAGCTTTCTTT.

Of note for this clone: This may be a read error: a much more frequent sequence differs by one nucleotide. This chain joins TRBV9 and TRBJ2-2; D not certain. Trimming took off 4 bases at V and 2 bases at J, with 0 bases between the two ends. The CDR3 is 11 residues long. Germline CDR1 and CDR2: SGDLS and YYNGEE. In nucleotides, the CDR3 is TGTGCCAGCAGCAACACCGGGGAGCTGTTTTTT. Translating it yields CASSNTGELFF. Full variable domain (missing parts from reference TRBV9 and TRBJ2-2): DSGVTQTPKHLITATGQRVTLRCSPRSGDLSVYWYQQSLDQGLQFLIQYYNGEERAKGNILERFSAQQFPDLHSELNLSSLELGDSALYFCASSNTGELFFGEGSRLTVL.

This chain joins TRBV27 and TRBJ2-5; no firm D call. The DNA matches TRBJ2-7 better at its end, which makes the J call doubtful. The germline CDR1 and CDR2 sequences are MNHEY and SMNVEV (reference sequence). The CDR3 is 13 amino acids. DNA of the CDR3: TGTGCCAGCAGTTTAAGTAGCCAGTACGAGCAGTACTTC. Its protein is CASSLSSQYEQYF.

This chain connects TRBV27 to TRBJ2-7; 9 bases agree with TRBD2. This CDR3 contains 14 residues. The germline V gene encodes CDR1 MNHEY and CDR2 SMNVEV (reference sequence). J was trimmed by 2 bases and V by 6 bases; bases with no gene match: 5. The CDR3 protein is CASSSLAGPYEQYF. CDR3 nucleotides: TGTGCCAGCAGCTCCCTAGCGGGACCCTACGAGCAGTACTTC.

This clone was seen only a few times. The rearrangement uses TRBV6-4 and TRBJ2-3; D is undetermined. CDR3 length equals 16 residues. Deletions cut 3 bases from V and 2 bases from J, with 15 bases between. Germline V gives CDR1 MRHNA, CDR2 SNTAGT. The CDR3 is CASSEEPNLHTDTQYF. The CDR3 DNA follows: TGTGCCAGCAGTGAGGAGCCGAACCTTCACACAGATACGCAGTATTTT.

This clone is a singleton in its sample. Other DNA sequences in the same sample also yield this CDR3. The chain combines TRBV28 with TRBJ2-7; 11 bases agree with TRBD2. This CDR3 has 15 amino acids. J lost 0 bases, V lost 4 bases, and 2 bases had no gene match. Germline V gene lookup returns CDR1 MDHEN and CDR2 SYDVKM. The CDR3 coding sequence is TGTGCCAGCAGTTCGGGACTAGCGGACTCCTACGAGCAGTACTTC. Amino acids: CASSSGLADSYEQYF.

The chain uses TRBV7-9 and TRBJ2-5; perhaps D is TRBD1 or TRBD2 (5 bases each). This CDR3 region has 16 residues. CDR1 SEHNR and CDR2 FQNEAQ come from the germline V gene (reference sequence). The V end was cut by 5 bases, the J end by 4 bases, with 20 bases between. This chain's CDR3 is CASSHNPGWGTETQYF. CDR3 nucleotide sequence: TGTGCCAGCAGCCACAATCCGGGATGGGGGACAGAGACCCAGTACTTC.

The J gene is TRBJ2-7, the V gene TRBV27; tentatively, D is TRBD1 or TRBD2 (5 bases each). CDR1 and CDR2 (germline): MNHEY, SMNVEV (reference sequence). V lost 5 bases to trimming and J lost 2 bases, with 10 bases between them. This CDR3 is 13 amino acids long. CDR3 in DNA: TGTGCCAGCAGTACGGGACGGACCTACGAGCAGTACTTC. Protein product: CASSTGRTYEQYF.

The chain employs TRBV4-3 and TRBJ2-1; D call uncertain. The CDR3 length is 16 residues. The V gene lost 2 bases and the J gene lost 0 bases, with 11 bases spanning the gap. The germline V gene has CDR1 LGHNA and CDR2 YSLEER. This CDR3 reads CASSQRSFGSYNEQFF. CDR3 bases: TGCGCCAGCAGCCAACGTTCTTTCGGCTCCTACAATGAGCAGTTCTTC.

J is TRBJ2-5 and V is TRBV7-9; D is possibly TRBD1 or TRBD2 (6 bases each). Trimming removed 8 bases at V and 5 bases at J, with 12 bases between. The CDR3 is made up of 12 amino acids. Germline V CDR1 and CDR2: SEHNR, FQNEAQ (reference sequence). The DNA of the CDR3 is TGTGCCAGCGAGGGGGGCAGGGAGACCCAGTACTTC. Translated: CASEGGRETQYF.

This clone occurred a few times. This sequence joins TRBV6-5 and TRBJ2-1, with D possibly called TRBD1 or TRBD2 (5 bases each). V lost 6 bases to trimming and J lost 12 bases, with 21 bases between them. Germline loops: CDR1 MNHEY, CDR2 SVGAGI. The CDR3 is 14 amino acids. The DNA for the CDR3 is TGTGCCAGCAGCCAGAAAGGGACCCCACAGGTGCAGTTCTTC. This codes for CASSQKGTPQVQFF.

The V and J genes are TRBV4-1 and TRBJ2-5, with D possibly being TRBD2 (6 bases). The ends were cut back, 0 bases at V and 2 bases at J, with 13 bases in the middle. The CDR3 is 16 residues long. From germline, CDR1 is MGHRA and CDR2 YSYEKL. CDR3 region: CASSQEGWGVQETQYF. The CDR3 DNA is TGCGCCAGCAGCCAAGAGGGGTGGGGGGTACAAGAGACCCAGTACTTC.

The table lists this clone with a count of one. The rearrangement uses TRBV6-5 and TRBJ1-1, with D unresolved. V was shortened by 3 bases and J by 4 bases, with 12 bases between the two germline ends. The CDR3 has 14 residues. Looked up from germline, CDR1 is MNHEY and CDR2 is SVGAGI. Written as DNA, the CDR3 is TGTGCCAGCAGTTATTTTACTGATGGCACTGAAGCTTTCTTT. It translates to CASSYFTDGTEAFF.

V and J are TRBV7-3 and TRBJ2-1, with 8 positions matching TRBD2. The CDR3 runs 19 residues. Trimming cost V 5 bases and J 2 bases; bases outside gene matches: 17. Germline V gives CDR1 SGHTA, CDR2 FQGTGA. The CDR3 is CASSHNGRAADLAYNEQFF. The CDR3 region has the DNA TGTGCCAGCAGCCACAACGGGAGGGCCGCCGATTTGGCCTACAATGAGCAGTTCTTC.

The V gene is TRBV5-6, the J gene TRBJ1-1; unclear D gene. The length of the CDR3 is 15 residues. Trimming stripped 1 base from V and 4 bases from J, with 14 bases between. The V gene's germline CDR1 is SGHDT and CDR2 YYEEEE. CDR3 residues: CASSLIRAWGTEAFF. CDR3 sequence (DNA): TGTGCCAGCAGCTTGATAAGGGCCTGGGGCACTGAAGCTTTCTTT.

As for this clone: The junction does not match germline at one end; this may be a read error. The rearrangement links TRBV29-1 to TRBJ2-4; D is unclear. The CDR3 totals 13 residues. CDR1 is SQVTM and CDR2 is ANQGSEA in the germline V gene. In DNA form, the CDR3 reads TGCGGCGTAATCGTGGGAGCCAAAAACATTCAGTACTTC. It encodes CGVIVGAKNIQYF.